These T cell receptor beta chains were read from a single sample in a study of blood T cell repertoires in COVID-19. The table came from immunoSEQ multiplex PCR; TCRdb's copy has only in-frame clones and leaves some out. The table records around 250,000 clones, roughly 88% of them present only once. Sequencing was performed on PBMCs or T cells enriched from blood (not recorded which). All receptors come from a woman aged 40-49 years who had been exposed to COVID-19. The CDR3 runs from the conserved cysteine through the conserved F or W. The D gene is left open where the match is weak.

J gene,V gene,CDR3 length,D gene,CDR3 protein,CDR3 DNA
TRBJ2-7,TRBV29-1,11,.,CSVDGGYEQYF,TGCAGCGTTGACGGGGGCTACGAGCAGTACTTC
TRBJ1-3,TRBV4-3,18,.,CASSQDYMRFNSGNTIYF,TGCGCCAGCAGCCAAGATTATATGCGGTTTAACTCTGGAAACACCATATATTTT
TRBJ2-1,TRBV3-1/TRBV3-2,17,.,CASSQDRRVLFEDEQFF,TGTGCCAGCAGCCAAGATAGGCGAGTGTTATTCGAGGATGAGCAGTTCTTC
TRBJ1-5,TRBV30,15,TRBD1,CAWSVPDRGIQPQHF,TGTGCCTGGAGTGTCCCCGACAGGGGAATTCAGCCCCAGCATTTT
TRBJ2-5,TRBV5-1,16,TRBD1,CASSLSGTGGSETQYF,TGCGCCAGCAGCTTGAGTGGGACAGGGGGCTCGGAGACCCAGTACTTC
TRBJ1-1,TRBV2,13,TRBD1,CASSAQGTLEAFF,TGTGCCAGCAGCGCACAGGGGACATTAGAAGCTTTCTTT
TRBJ2-1,TRBV6-5,13,.,CASSRRETGEQFF,TGTGCCAGCAGTCGAAGGGAGACGGGGGAGCAGTTCTTC
TRBJ1-6,TRBV27,13,.,CASGGQNNSPLHF,TGTGCCAGTGGGGGACAAAATAATTCACCCCTCCACTTT
TRBJ2-1,TRBV27,14,.,CASSLAGAYNEQFF,TGTGCCAGCAGTTTGGCAGGGGCTTACAATGAGCAGTTCTTC
TRBJ2-2,TRBV12-5,16,TRBD2,CASGSGGTPRAGELFF,TGTGCTAGTGGTTCCGGGGGGACCCCTAGGGCCGGGGAGCTGTTTTTT
TRBJ1-5,TRBV5-1,15,TRBD1,CASSLTTGGEQPQHF,TGCGCCAGCAGCTTGACTACAGGGGGTGAGCAGCCCCAGCATTTT
TRBJ2-3,TRBV28,20,TRBD2,CASSHLGRLAGIETTDTQYF,TGTGCCAGCAGTCACTTGGGGCGACTAGCGGGAATAGAGACAACAGATACGCAGTATTTT
TRBJ2-1,TRBV4-3,16,TRBD2,CASSRLAGGSYNEQFF,TGCGCCAGCAGCCGACTAGCGGGAGGCTCCTACAATGAGCAGTTCTTC
TRBJ2-7,TRBV27,14,.,CASTKTGNVYEQYF,TGTGCCAGCACTAAGACAGGTAACGTCTACGAGCAGTACTTC
TRBJ2-1,TRBV7-2,16,TRBD2,CASSFRTSGGADEQFF,TGTGCCAGCAGCTTCCGGACTAGCGGGGGGGCCGATGAGCAGTTCTTC
TRBJ2-1,TRBV11-3,13,.,CASTRLEGNEQFF,TGTGCCAGCACGCGATTGGAGGGAAATGAGCAGTTCTTC